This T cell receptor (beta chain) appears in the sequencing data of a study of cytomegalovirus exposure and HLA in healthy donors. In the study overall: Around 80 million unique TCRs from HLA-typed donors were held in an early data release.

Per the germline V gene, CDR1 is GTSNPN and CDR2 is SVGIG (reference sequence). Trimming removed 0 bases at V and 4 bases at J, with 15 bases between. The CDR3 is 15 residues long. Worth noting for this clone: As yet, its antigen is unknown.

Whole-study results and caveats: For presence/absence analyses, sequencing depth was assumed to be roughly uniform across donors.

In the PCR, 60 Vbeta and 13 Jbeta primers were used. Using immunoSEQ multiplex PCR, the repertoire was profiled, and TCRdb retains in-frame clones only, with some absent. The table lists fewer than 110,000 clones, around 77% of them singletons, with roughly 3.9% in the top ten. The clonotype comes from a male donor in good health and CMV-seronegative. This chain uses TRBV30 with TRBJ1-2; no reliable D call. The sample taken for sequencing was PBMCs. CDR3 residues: CAWSVRGGPRYGYTF. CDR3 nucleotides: TGTGCCTGGAGTGTACGGGGAGGGCCCCGCTATGGCTACACCTTC.